What follows is one TCR beta chain and its context. The J segment lost 9 bases and the V segment lost 0 bases, leaving 4 bases of the junction unmatched. CDR1 and CDR2 (germline): SGDLS, YYNGEE. This CDR3 has 15 amino acids. This sample is drawn from a study of blood T cell repertoires in COVID-19. Background on the study: The analysed material was cDNA or gDNA that came from T cells, B-cell-depleted T cells, or PBMCs.

Residents of under 25 US areas, aged roughly 18 to 89 years, made up the participants. Before being deemed recovered, Cohort 3 donors had two negative PCRs, clearance, or symptom resolution. Per the original methods: Estimates of nucleated cell counts were drawn from the amplification of reference gene primers. Libraries were prepared by immunoSEQ multiplex PCR; TCRdb keeps only in-frame clonotypes and omits some of them. For V, J and clone size, that table is used; D and trimming come from the DNA. In the table there are fewer than 200,000 clones, approximately 80% of which are singletons. Sample: PBMCs or T cells enriched from blood (not recorded which). The chain carries TRBV9 and TRBJ1-6; TRBD1 agrees at 9 bases. The sequence was collected from a man in his forties or fifties who had recovered from COVID-19. The CDR3 nucleotides are TGTGCCAGCAGCGTAGGGACAGGGGTAGGTTCACCCCTCCACTTT. It is translated as CASSVGTGVGSPLHF.